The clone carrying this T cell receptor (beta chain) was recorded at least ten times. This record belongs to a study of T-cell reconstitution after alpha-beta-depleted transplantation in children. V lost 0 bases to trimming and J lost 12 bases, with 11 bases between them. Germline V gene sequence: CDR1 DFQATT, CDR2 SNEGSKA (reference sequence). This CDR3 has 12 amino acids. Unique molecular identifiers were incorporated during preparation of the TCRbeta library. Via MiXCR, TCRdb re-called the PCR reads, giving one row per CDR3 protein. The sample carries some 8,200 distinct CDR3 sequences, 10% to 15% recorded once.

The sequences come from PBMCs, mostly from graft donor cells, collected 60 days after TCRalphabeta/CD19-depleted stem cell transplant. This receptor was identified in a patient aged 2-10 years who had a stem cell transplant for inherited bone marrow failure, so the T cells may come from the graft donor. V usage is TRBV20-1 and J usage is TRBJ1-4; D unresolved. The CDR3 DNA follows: TGCAGTGCTAGAGACGTCGGCCGGGAACTGTTTTTT. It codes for CSARDVGRELFF.